A selection of T cell receptor beta chains follows, all from one sample in a study of blood T cell repertoires in COVID-19. TCRdb's table, derived via immunoSEQ multiplex PCR, lists solely in-frame clones and lacks some. This sample carries fewer than 180,000 clones, about 90% of them seen once, and the ten largest clones take 4% to 5%. The specimen sequenced was peripheral blood. These receptors came from a woman aged 55 to 70 with active or convalescent COVID-19. Both conserved end residues are part of each CDR3.

j_gene,v_gene,CDR3aa
TRBJ2-5,TRBV10-3,CAIREDYQETQYF
TRBJ2-3,TRBV11-2,CASSFIAGGQGTQYF
TRBJ2-2,TRBV7-9,CASSSGQGTGELFF
TRBJ2-5,TRBV4-1,CASSQDRETQYF
TRBJ1-1,TRBV9,CASSIIQTFEDTEAFF
TRBJ1-1,TRBV6-6,CASSFRQGDTEAFF
TRBJ2-7,TRBV4-3,CASSHAAGGYEQYF
TRBJ1-1,TRBV9,CASSVDGQPGDTEAFF
TRBJ1-4,TRBV7-9,CASTPVSEKLFF
TRBJ2-1,TRBV28,CASISGGSYNEQFF
TRBJ1-4,TRBV4-3,CASSGGRSTTNEKLFF
TRBJ1-2,TRBV7-9,CASSFPLVRDRVGYGYTF
TRBJ1-1,TRBV11-2,CASSLISSGTEAFF
TRBJ1-2,TRBV10-3,CAISESTGTTYGYTF
TRBJ2-1,TRBV11-2,CASSLRELAGGGHEQFF